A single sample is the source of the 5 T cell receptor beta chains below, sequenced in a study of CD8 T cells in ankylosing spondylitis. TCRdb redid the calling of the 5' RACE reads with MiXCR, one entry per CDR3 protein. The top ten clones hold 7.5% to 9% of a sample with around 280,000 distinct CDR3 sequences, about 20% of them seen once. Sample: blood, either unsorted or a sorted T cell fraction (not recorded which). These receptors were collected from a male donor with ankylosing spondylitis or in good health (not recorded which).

CDR3 residues: CASSVASGGQETQYF. As DNA, the CDR3 is TGTGCCAGCAGCGTAGCTAGCGGGGGCCAAGAGACCCAGTACTTC. This rearrangement joins TRBV9 to TRBJ2-5; 10 bases map to TRBD2. CDR1 SGDLS and CDR2 YYNGEE come from the germline V gene. V trimming: 0 bases; J trimming: 1 base; junction bases outside the gene matches: 0. The CDR3 is 15 residues long.

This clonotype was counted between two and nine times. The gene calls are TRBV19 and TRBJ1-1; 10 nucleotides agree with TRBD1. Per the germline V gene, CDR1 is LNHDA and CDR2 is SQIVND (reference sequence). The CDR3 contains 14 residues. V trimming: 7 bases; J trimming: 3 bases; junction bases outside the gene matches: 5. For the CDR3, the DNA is TGTGCCAGTATCCAGACAGGGGGCTACACTGAAGCTTTCTTT. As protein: CASIQTGGYTEAFF.

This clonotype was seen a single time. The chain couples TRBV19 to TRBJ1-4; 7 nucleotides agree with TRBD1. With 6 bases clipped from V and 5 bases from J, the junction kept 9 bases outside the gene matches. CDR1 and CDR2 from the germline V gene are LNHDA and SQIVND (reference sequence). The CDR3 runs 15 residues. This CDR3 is CASRPRQGRNEKLFF. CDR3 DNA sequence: TGTGCCAGTAGACCAAGACAGGGTCGGAATGAAAAACTGTTTTTT.

CDR3 bases: TGTGCCAGCAGCCCCACAGGGAAGACCCAGTACTTC. The encoded protein is CASSPTGKTQYF. This chain joins TRBV6-5 and TRBJ2-5, with a tentative D call TRBD1 (6 bases). The CDR3 consists of 12 residues. Germline CDR1 MNHEY, CDR2 SVGAGI. The V end lost 6 bases, the J end lost 6 bases, and 11 bases lay between the germline ends.

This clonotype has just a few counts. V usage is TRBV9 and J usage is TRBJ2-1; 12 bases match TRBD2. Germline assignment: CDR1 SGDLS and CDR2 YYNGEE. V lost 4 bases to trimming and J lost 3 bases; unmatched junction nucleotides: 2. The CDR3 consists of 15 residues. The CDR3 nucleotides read TGTGCCAGCAGCCAGACTAGCGGGAGCTACAATGAGCAGTTCTTC. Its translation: CASSQTSGSYNEQFF. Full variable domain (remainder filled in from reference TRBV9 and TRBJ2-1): DSGVTQTPKHLITATGQRVTLRCSPRSGDLSVYWYQQSLDQGLQFLIQYYNGEERAKGNILERFSAQQFPDLHSELNLSSLELGDSALYFCASSQTSGSYNEQFFGPGTRLTVL.